This T cell receptor (beta chain) appears in the sequencing data of a study of blood T cell repertoires in COVID-19. The method was immunoSEQ multiplex PCR; TCRdb's version includes in-frame clones alone and lacks a portion of them. This sample carries 140,000 to 150,000 clones, about 82% of them seen once, and the ten largest clones take less than 7%. The table lists this clone with a few counts. This sequence was found in a woman in her 40s who had recovered from COVID-19. Sequenced input: PBMCs or T cells enriched from blood (not recorded which).

CDR3 region: CASSFQRATEAFF. DNA for the CDR3: TGTGCCAGCAGCTTTCAAAGAGCCACTGAAGCTTTCTTT. This chain joins TRBV7-9 and TRBJ1-1; D is unresolved. Germline loops: CDR1 SEHNR, CDR2 FQNEAQ (reference sequence). Trimming shortened V by 3 bases and J by 4 bases, and 9 bases separated the two germline ends. This CDR3 contains 13 residues.